The 29 T cell receptor beta chains below were found in one sample sequenced in a study. TCRdb redid the calling of the RT-PCR reads with MiXCR, one entry per CDR3 protein. The repertoire holds more than 550,000 distinct CDR3 sequences, with 14% as singletons. Sequencing was done on a sample of memory CD4+ T cells from blood. The receptors derive from a female donor in good health, serving as a healthy control.

J is TRBJ1-3 and V is TRBV6-5; no definite D call. Trimming took off 5 bases at V and 0 bases at J, with 8 bases between the two ends. Germline-derived CDR1 and CDR2 are MNHEY and SVGAGI. CDR3 length: 14 residues. CDR3 bases: TGTGCCAGCAGTAGGGCAGTCTCTGGAAACACCATATATTTT. Protein sequence: CASSRAVSGNTIYF.

J is TRBJ2-2 and V is TRBV11-2; D might be TRBD2 (7 bases). CDR1 and CDR2 from the germline V gene are SGHAT and FQNNGV. The V end was cut by 5 bases, the J end by 6 bases, with 31 bases between. This CDR3 has 20 residues. The CDR3 spells CASSTLIGGASGVQAGELFF. The CDR3 DNA follows: TGTGCCAGCAGCACGCTCATTGGGGGGGCCTCGGGAGTTCAGGCCGGGGAGCTGTTTTTT.

A few counts support this clonotype. The chain links TRBV5-6 to TRBJ1-1, with 8 bases that match TRBD1. V lost 5 bases, J lost 1 base, and 4 bases stayed unmatched. The CDR3 runs to 14 residues. Germline lookup yields CDR1 SGHDT and CDR2 YYEEEE. The CDR3 nucleotides read TGTGCCAGCAGGTCCGGGACAGGGAACACTGAAGCTTTCTTT. The encoded protein is CASRSGTGNTEAFF.

This clonotype has just a few counts. The rearrangement uses TRBV12-3 or TRBV12-4 and TRBJ2-3, with D perhaps assigned TRBD1 or TRBD2 (6 bases each). V was cut by 2 bases and J by 3 bases, with 12 bases left in between. This CDR3 contains 15 residues. CDR3 DNA sequence: TGTGCCAGCAGTTTAAGGGGGGCCCTTACAGATACGCAGTATTTT. Residues: CASSLRGALTDTQYF.

This clonotype was found many times. The chain employs TRBV7-2 and TRBJ2-7; 9 nucleotides agree with TRBD1. CDR3 size: 14 residues. Germline-derived CDR1 and CDR2 are SGHTA and FQGNSA. Germline trimming cut 5 bases from V and 5 bases from J; bases unmatched to any gene: 7. In DNA, the CDR3 is TGTGCCAGCAGCCTCGGGACAGGGTACGACGAGCAGTACTTC. Its translation is CASSLGTGYDEQYF.

DNA for the CDR3: TGTGCCAGCAGTGCGGCAATCCAGGGCTACGAGCAGTACTTC. This translates into CASSAAIQGYEQYF. The J gene is TRBJ2-7, the V gene TRBV12-3 or TRBV12-4; a weak D match, TRBD1 (5 bases). CDR3 length: 14 amino acids. V was clipped by 5 bases and J by 3 bases, with 14 bases between them.

The rearrangement uses TRBV27 and TRBJ1-2; perhaps TRBD1 as D (5 bases). V was clipped by 7 bases and J by 2 bases, with 11 bases between them. Germline V gene data show CDR1 as MNHEY and CDR2 as SMNVEV (reference sequence). The CDR3 consists of 13 residues. CDR3 nucleotide sequence: TGTGCCAGCACCCCGGGACCGAACTATGGCTACACCTTC. Translating gives CASTPGPNYGYTF.

This chain connects TRBV7-3 to TRBJ2-5, with TRBD2 matching 9 bases. Trimming cost V 1 base and J 5 bases; bases outside gene matches: 8. The CDR3 is made up of 16 amino acids. Germline assignment: CDR1 SGHTA and CDR2 FQGTGA. The CDR3 nucleotides read TGTGCCAGCAGCTTAATGGGCGGGGGGGCCTTGGAGACCCAGTACTTC. Its protein product is CASSLMGGGALETQYF.

This clonotype occurred many times. The rearrangement uses TRBV20-1 and TRBJ2-7; 8 bases map to TRBD1. The ends lost 7 bases at V and 1 base at J; junction bases unmatched: 9. This CDR3 spans 14 amino acids. Germline V gives CDR1 DFQATT, CDR2 SNEGSKA (reference sequence). CDR3 sequence reads: CSGMETGVSYEQYF. In DNA, the CDR3 is TGCAGTGGAATGGAGACAGGGGTATCCTACGAGCAGTACTTC.

The rearrangement uses TRBV10-3 and TRBJ1-2, with TRBD1 as a possible D gene (5 bases). This CDR3 spans 11 amino acids. V lost 8 bases and J lost 6, with 10 bases in between. Germline CDR1 and CDR2: ENHRY and SYGVKD. Written as DNA, the CDR3 is TGTGCCATCTCTCCGGGGGATGGCTACACCTTC. It encodes CAISPGDGYTF.

This chain links TRBV28 with TRBJ1-2, with TRBD1 as a possible D gene (5 bases). V was shortened by 8 bases and J by 2 bases, with 18 bases between the two germline ends. This CDR3 has 15 amino acids. The germline V gene encodes CDR1 MDHEN and CDR2 SYDVKM. This CDR3 reads CASAAPRQGNYGYTF. As DNA, the CDR3 is TGTGCCAGCGCGGCCCCTCGGCAGGGCAACTATGGCTACACCTTC.

Ten or more counts support this clonotype. The rearrangement joins TRBV5-5 to TRBJ2-3; weak D call: TRBD2 (6 bases). V lost 2 bases, J lost 0 bases, and 13 bases lay in between. The CDR3 sequence is 16 residues long. The germline CDR1 and CDR2 sequences are SGHKS and YYEKEE (reference sequence). The CDR3 is CASSLGRGTSTDTQYF. DNA of the CDR3: TGTGCCAGCAGCTTAGGGCGGGGAACTAGCACAGATACGCAGTATTTT.

The J gene is TRBJ1-6, the V gene TRBV5-6; 7 bases agree with TRBD1. Germline values: CDR1 SGHDT, CDR2 YYEEEE. Trimming at V came to 4 bases and at J to 10 bases, leaving 8 bases not matched to a gene. This CDR3 has 14 amino acids. The CDR3 sequence: CASSGGTDGSPLHF. The CDR3 DNA sequence: TGTGCCAGCAGCGGGGGGACAGATGGATCACCCCTCCACTTT.

Ten or more counts support this clonotype. The V and J genes are TRBV6-2 or TRBV6-3 and TRBJ2-2; maybe TRBD2 (5 bases). The germline V gene encodes CDR1 MNHEY and CDR2 SVGEGT. The CDR3 has 12 amino acids. Trimming took 5 bases from V and 14 from J, leaving 15 bases between them. This chain's CDR3 is CASSTGLERLFF. The CDR3 bases are TGTGCCAGCAGTACGGGGTTGGAGCGACTGTTTTTT.

The chain uses TRBV20-1 and TRBJ1-4, with D hard to call. Per germline, CDR1 DFQATT and CDR2 SNEGSKA (reference sequence). V was pared by 4 bases and J by 0 bases, with 6 bases between. This CDR3 is 13 amino acids long. This CDR3 reads CSAKFSTNEKLFF. The CDR3 DNA reads TGCAGTGCTAAGTTCTCAACTAATGAAAAACTGTTTTTT.

The chain links TRBV6-6 to TRBJ2-1, with 7 bases matching TRBD1. The CDR3 extends over 14 amino acids. V dropped 2 bases and J dropped 7; count of bases not matched to a gene: 5. Germline CDR1 reads MNHNY; CDR2 reads SVGAGI (reference sequence). The CDR3 DNA sequence: TGTGCCAGCAGTTACAGGGGGCGGCGAAATGAGCAGTTCTTC. Translating it yields CASSYRGRRNEQFF.

J is TRBJ1-2 and V is TRBV12-3 or TRBV12-4; no clear D. The ends were cut back, 0 bases at V and 8 bases at J, with 19 bases in the middle. The CDR3 covers 16 residues. The CDR3 protein is CASSLALGPAIAGYTF. The CDR3 DNA sequence: TGTGCCAGCAGTTTAGCGCTAGGACCCGCTATAGCAGGCTACACCTTC.

This clonotype showed up many times. The rearrangement joins TRBV4-3 to TRBJ2-3; D gene unclear. The CDR3 runs to 14 residues. V was cut by 7 bases and J by 0 bases, with 11 bases left in between. Per germline, CDR1 LGHNA and CDR2 YSLEER. The CDR3 is CASTLSTSTDTQYF. In DNA form, the CDR3 reads TGCGCCAGCACCCTCAGTACCAGCACAGATACGCAGTATTTT.

The chain uses TRBV11-2 and TRBJ2-7; D is perhaps TRBD1 or TRBD2 (6 bases each). Trimming left V 3 bases short and J 6 bases short, with 15 bases between. This CDR3 region has 14 residues. The V gene's germline CDR1 is SGHAT and CDR2 FQNNGV. CDR3 sequence (DNA): TGTGCCAGCAGCTTTACCGTGAAGGGGGGCGAGCAGTACTTC. This sequence encodes CASSFTVKGGEQYF.

This clonotype was detected a few times. V is TRBV10-2 and J is TRBJ2-7; D not certain. Trimming cost V 2 bases and J 5 bases, with 7 bases left between them. The V gene's germline CDR1 is WSHSY and CDR2 SAAADI. This CDR3 spans 12 amino acids. The CDR3 is CASSEGFHEQYF. The CDR3 DNA sequence: TGCGCCAGCAGTGAGGGTTTCCACGAGCAGTACTTC.

This clonotype has more than one count but fewer than ten. V usage is TRBV5-4 and J usage is TRBJ1-2; D is ambiguous. V gave up 4 bases and J gave up 3 bases, with 13 bases separating them. The CDR3 sequence is 14 residues long. Germline V gene data show CDR1 as SGHNT and CDR2 as YYREEE (reference sequence). The CDR3 sequence: CASSGRTSDYGYTF. In nucleotides, the CDR3 is TGTGCCAGCAGCGGCAGAACTTCGGACTATGGCTACACCTTC.

This clonotype occurred a few times. The chain couples TRBV18 to TRBJ1-5, with D uncertain. Trimming removed 1 base from V and 2 bases from J, with 12 bases in between. The germline gives CDR1 KGHSH, CDR2 LQKENI. The CDR3 has 16 residues. The CDR3 coding sequence is TGTGCCAGCTCACCACAGGTGGTGAAGGGCAATCAGCCCCAGCATTTT. Its translation: CASSPQVVKGNQPQHF.

This clonotype has more than one count but fewer than ten. The chain links TRBV7-8 to TRBJ1-1; a weak D match, TRBD1 (5 bases). Per germline, CDR1 SGHVS and CDR2 FQNEAQ. This CDR3 region has 16 residues. V lost 5 bases to trimming and J lost 3 bases, with 19 bases between them. The CDR3 loop is CASSPRGSHRDTEAFF. DNA for the CDR3: TGTGCCAGCAGCCCCCGGGGCAGCCATAGGGACACTGAAGCTTTCTTT.

This clonotype was detected a few times. The chain has TRBV10-3 and TRBJ2-3; D remains ambiguous. V was pared by 6 bases and J by 2 bases, with 15 bases between. CDR1 and CDR2 from the germline V gene are ENHRY and SYGVKD. The CDR3 contains 15 residues. CDR3 region: CAISSLDGSTDTQYF. In DNA, the CDR3 is TGTGCCATCAGCTCCCTAGACGGGTCCACAGATACGCAGTATTTT.

Only a few counts were recorded for this clonotype. CDR3 amino acids: CASSSLGQGAREQFF. The DNA of the CDR3 is TGTGCCAGCAGTTCCCTGGGACAGGGGGCACGTGAGCAGTTCTTC. The chain has TRBV28 and TRBJ2-1; 12 bases are shared with TRBD1. V lost 4 bases and J lost 9; bases outside the gene matches: 7. Germline loops: CDR1 MDHEN, CDR2 SYDVKM. The CDR3 totals 15 residues. Full variable domain (remainder filled in from reference TRBV28 and TRBJ2-1): DVKVTQSSRYLVKRTGEKVFLECVQDMDHENMFWYRQDPGLGLRLIYFSYDVKMKEKGDIPEGYSVSREKKERFSLILESASTNQTSMYLCASSSLGQGAREQFFGPGTRLTVL.

At least ten counts were recorded for this clonotype. The CDR3 bases are TGCGCCAGCAGCTTGGGTCTGGGGGAAAGCTCCTACAATGAGCAGTTCTTC. Residues: CASSLGLGESSYNEQFF. The chain is built from TRBV5-1 and TRBJ2-1; D is perhaps TRBD1 or TRBD2 (5 bases each). Germline V gives CDR1 SGHRS, CDR2 YFSETQ. Trimming removed 0 bases from V and 0 bases from J, with 13 bases in between. This CDR3 is built from 17 residues.

This rearrangement joins TRBV6-2 or TRBV6-3 to TRBJ2-2; 9 bases agree with TRBD2. The trim removed 8 bases at V and 3 bases at J, leaving 10 bases unmatched. CDR1 MNHEY and CDR2 SVGEGT come from the germline V gene. This CDR3 spans 16 amino acids. This CDR3 is CASSTGSGGYTGELFF. As DNA, the CDR3 is TGTGCCAGCTCCACCGGTAGCGGGGGTTACACCGGGGAGCTGTTTTTT.

The rearrangement uses TRBV11-2 and TRBJ2-3, with D perhaps given as TRBD1 or TRBD2 (5 bases each). The CDR3 is 16 amino acids. V lost 2 bases and J 3 bases, leaving 15 bases between the germline ends. CDR1 and CDR2 (germline): SGHAT, FQNNGV. The CDR3 bases are TGTGCCAGCAGCTTAAACGGGGCTTTGGGGACAGATACGCAGTATTTT. Translating it yields CASSLNGALGTDTQYF.

This clonotype was seen a handful of times. The V and J genes are TRBV6-4 and TRBJ1-1; the match to TRBD1 covers 7 bases. The CDR3 has 15 amino acids. V lost 5 bases to trimming and J lost 5 bases; unmatched junction nucleotides: 11. CDR1 and CDR2 from the germline V gene are MRHNA and SNTAGT. The CDR3, as DNA: TGTGCCAGCAGTCTAGAGGGGGCCGGGAGAACTGAAGCTTTCTTT. Translating it yields CASSLEGAGRTEAFF.